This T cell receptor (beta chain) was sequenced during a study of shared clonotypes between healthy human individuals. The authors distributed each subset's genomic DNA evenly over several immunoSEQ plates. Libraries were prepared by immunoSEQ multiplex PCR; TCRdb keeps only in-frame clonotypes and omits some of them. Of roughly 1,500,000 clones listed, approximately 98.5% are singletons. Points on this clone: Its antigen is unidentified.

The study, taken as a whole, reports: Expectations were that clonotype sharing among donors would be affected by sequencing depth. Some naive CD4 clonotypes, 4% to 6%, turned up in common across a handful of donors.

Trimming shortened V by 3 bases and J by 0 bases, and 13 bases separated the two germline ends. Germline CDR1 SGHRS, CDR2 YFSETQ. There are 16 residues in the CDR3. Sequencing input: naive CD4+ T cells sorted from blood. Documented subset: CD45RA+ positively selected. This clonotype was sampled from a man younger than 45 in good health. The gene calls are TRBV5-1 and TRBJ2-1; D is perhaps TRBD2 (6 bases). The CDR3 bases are TGCGCCAGCAGCTCCGGAGCCGGGAGCTCCTACAATGAGCAGTTCTTC. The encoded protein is CASSSGAGSSYNEQFF.